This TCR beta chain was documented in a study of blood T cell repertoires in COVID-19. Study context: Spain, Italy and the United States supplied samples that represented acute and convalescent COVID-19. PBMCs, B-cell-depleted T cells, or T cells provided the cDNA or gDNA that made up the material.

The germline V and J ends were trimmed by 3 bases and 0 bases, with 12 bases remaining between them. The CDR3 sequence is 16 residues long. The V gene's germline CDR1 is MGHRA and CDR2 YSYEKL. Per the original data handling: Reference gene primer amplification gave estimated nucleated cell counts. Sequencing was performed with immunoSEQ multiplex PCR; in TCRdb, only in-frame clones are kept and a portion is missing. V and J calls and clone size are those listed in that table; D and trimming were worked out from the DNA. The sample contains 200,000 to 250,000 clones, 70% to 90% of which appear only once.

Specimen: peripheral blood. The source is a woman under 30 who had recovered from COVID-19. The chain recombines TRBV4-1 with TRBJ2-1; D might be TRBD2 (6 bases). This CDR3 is CASSQEAGSSYNEQFF. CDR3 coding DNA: TGCGCCAGCAGCCAGGAAGCGGGCAGCTCCTACAATGAGCAGTTCTTC.